These 13 T cell receptor beta chains came from one sample sequenced in a study of T cells in Graves' hyperthyroidism and ophthalmopathy. RNA transcripts served as the template for amplifying TCR beta CDR3 regions. The primer set for the first-round RT-PCR of the TCR CDR3 was HTBI. TCRdb called the multiplex PCR reads again in MiXCR, with one record for every CDR3 protein. The profile shows about 350,000 distinct CDR3 sequences, roughly 13% of them singletons. The sample comprised blood. These receptor sequences come from a woman aged 25-40 years with Graves' hyperthyroidism.

The chain has TRBV28 and TRBJ1-2, with D tentatively TRBD1 (5 bases). Per the germline V gene, CDR1 is MDHEN and CDR2 is SYDVKM. The CDR3 runs to 15 residues. V lost 5 bases to trimming and J lost 4 bases, with 17 bases between them. For the CDR3, the DNA is TGTGCCAGCAGTCCTCCGGGGAGGGGCGGCTATGGCTACACCTTC. This encodes CASSPPGRGGYGYTF.

This clonotype was picked up many times. This rearrangement joins TRBV28 to TRBJ1-5; D might be TRBD1 (5 bases). Trimming took off 2 bases at V and 6 bases at J, with 17 bases between the two ends. Per the germline V gene, CDR1 is MDHEN and CDR2 is SYDVKM. The CDR3 has 16 amino acids. The CDR3 reads CASSLEWGVPRQPQHF. CDR3 DNA: TGTGCCAGCAGTTTAGAGTGGGGGGTGCCTCGTCAGCCCCAGCATTTT.

This clonotype was found many times. J is TRBJ2-1 and V is TRBV28, with 11 bases that match TRBD2. Germline-derived CDR1 and CDR2 are MDHEN and SYDVKM. J gave up 4 bases and V 7 bases, and 9 bases lay outside the gene matches. The CDR3 contains 16 residues. The CDR3 loop reads CASTNPGTSGYNEQFF. CDR3 bases: TGTGCCAGCACCAACCCTGGGACTAGCGGATACAATGAGCAGTTCTTC.

This clonotype occurred many times. The CDR3 loop reads CASSLGDRGDEQYF. CDR3 DNA sequence: TGTGCCAGCAGCTTAGGAGACAGGGGGGACGAGCAGTACTTC. This chain uses TRBV7-8 with TRBJ2-7, with 9 bases aligning to TRBD1. The V and J ends lost 1 base and 5 bases, in that order; junction bases with no gene match: 3. Germline CDR1 is SGHVS and CDR2 is FQNEAQ. This CDR3 has 14 residues.

The chain is built from TRBV4-1 and TRBJ2-3; TRBD2 matches 10 bases. The J segment lost 0 bases and the V segment lost 4 bases, leaving 16 bases of the junction unmatched. Germline V lookup: CDR1 MGHRA, CDR2 YSYEKL. CDR3 size: 20 residues. CDR3 nucleotide sequence: TGCGCCAGCAGCCCATCCGGGAGGCTAGCGGGAGTAGGGAGCACAGATACGCAGTATTTT. It encodes CASSPSGRLAGVGSTDTQYF.

V is TRBV14 and J is TRBJ2-7; 8 nucleotides align to TRBD2. The CDR3 spans 17 residues. Germline V gives CDR1 SGHDN, CDR2 FVKESK. J gave up 1 base and V 4 bases, and 12 bases lay outside the gene matches. The CDR3 region is CASSLLQSGLGSYEQYF. The CDR3 DNA reads TGTGCCAGCAGCCTCCTGCAATCGGGACTAGGTTCCTACGAGCAGTACTTC.

Of note for this clonotype: This may be a read error, as it is one base from a much larger clone. Since no conserved phenylalanine or tryptophan closes the CDR3, a read error is the likely cause. The chain uses TRBV20-1 and TRBJ2-1, with a weak D call TRBD1 (5 bases). Germline V lookup: CDR1 DFQATT, CDR2 SNEGSKA (reference sequence). The V gene lost 6 bases and the J gene lost 2 bases, with 14 bases spanning the gap. This CDR3 has 14 residues. CDR3 in DNA: TGCAGTGCCACCGACAGAGTAACCTACAATGAGCAGTTCCTC. Encoded protein: CSATDRVTYNEQFL.

This clonotype was seen a few times. The chain is built from TRBV18 and TRBJ1-6, with 8 positions matching TRBD1. CDR1 and CDR2 from the germline V gene are KGHSH and LQKENI. J gave up 6 bases and V 2 bases, and 9 bases lay outside the gene matches. The CDR3 is 17 residues long. This CDR3 reads CASSPYIGTGSNSPLHF. CDR3 DNA: TGTGCCAGCTCACCATACATTGGGACAGGATCTAATTCACCCCTCCACTTT.

V gene TRBV28 combines with J gene TRBJ1-1; D might be TRBD1 (6 bases). The CDR3 consists of 16 residues. Germline V lookup: CDR1 MDHEN, CDR2 SYDVKM. Trimming removed 3 bases from V and 3 bases from J, with 17 bases in between. In DNA form, the CDR3 reads TGTGCCAGCAGTTTCTCAGGGGCGGGAAAGTACACTGAAGCTTTCTTT. Amino acid sequence: CASSFSGAGKYTEAFF.

This clonotype was recorded only once. This clone may be a read error of a much larger clone one base away. This chain joins TRBV10-3 and TRBJ2-2; 8 nucleotides agree with TRBD1. The CDR3 extends over 15 amino acids. Germline CDR1 and CDR2: ENHRY and SYGVKD. Written as DNA, the CDR3 is TGTGCCACTGGGGTTCCAGGGGGCCGGGAAGGGGAGCTGCTTTTT. Its protein is CATGVPGGREGELLF.

This clonotype was recorded many times. The V call is TRBV20-1, the J call TRBJ2-5; possible D gene TRBD1, 6 bases. The CDR3 consists of 14 residues. The V gene's germline CDR1 is DFQATT and CDR2 SNEGSKA (reference sequence). The V and J ends lost 4 bases and 3 bases respectively, with 15 bases between them. The CDR3: CSATPGRGEETQYF. For the CDR3, the DNA is TGCAGTGCTACCCCGGGCAGGGGAGAAGAGACCCAGTACTTC.

Here the CDR3 reads CASSYSGGNEKLFF. The CDR3 DNA follows: TGTGCCAGCAGTTACAGCGGAGGGAATGAAAAACTGTTTTTT. This chain uses TRBV6-5 with TRBJ1-4; D not certain. Germline assignment: CDR1 MNHEY and CDR2 SVGAGI. Deletions cut 2 bases from V and 5 bases from J, with 9 bases between. The CDR3 totals 14 residues.

This clonotype occurred many times. The chain is built from TRBV5-8 and TRBJ2-7, with TRBD1 matching 7 bases. V shed 4 bases and J 3 bases; nucleotides not matched to a gene: 7. Germline V CDR1 and CDR2: SGHTS, YDEGEE. CDR3 length: 14 amino acids. CDR3 loop: CASSGETGLYEQYF. CDR3 DNA: TGTGCCAGCAGCGGGGAGACAGGGCTCTACGAGCAGTACTTC. Full variable domain (outside the CDR3, taken from reference TRBV5-8 and TRBJ2-7): EAGVTQSPTHLIKTRGQQATLRCSPISGHTSVYWYQQALGLGLQFLLWYDEGEERNRGNFPPRFSGRQFPNYSSELNVNALELEDSALYLCASSGETGLYEQYFGPGTRLTVT.